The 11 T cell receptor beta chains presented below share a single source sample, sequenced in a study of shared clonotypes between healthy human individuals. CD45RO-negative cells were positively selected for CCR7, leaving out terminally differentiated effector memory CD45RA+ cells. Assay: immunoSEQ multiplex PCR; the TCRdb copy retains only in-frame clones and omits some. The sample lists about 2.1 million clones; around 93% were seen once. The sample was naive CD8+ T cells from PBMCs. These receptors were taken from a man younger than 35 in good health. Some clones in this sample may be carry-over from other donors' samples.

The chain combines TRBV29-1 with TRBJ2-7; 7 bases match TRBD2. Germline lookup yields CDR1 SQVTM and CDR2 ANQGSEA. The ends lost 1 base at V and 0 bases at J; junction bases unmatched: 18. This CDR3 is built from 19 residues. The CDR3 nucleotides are TGCAGCGTTGAAGCCTGGGACCGGAGGGCGGGAGCGACCTCCTACGAGCAGTACTTC. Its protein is CSVEAWDRRAGATSYEQYF.

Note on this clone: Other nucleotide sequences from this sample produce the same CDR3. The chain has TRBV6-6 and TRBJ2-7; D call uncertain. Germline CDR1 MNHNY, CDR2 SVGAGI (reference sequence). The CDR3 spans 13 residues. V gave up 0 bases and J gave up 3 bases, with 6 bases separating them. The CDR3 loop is CASSYSASYEQYF. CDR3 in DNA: TGTGCCAGCAGTTACTCGGCTAGCTACGAGCAGTACTTC.

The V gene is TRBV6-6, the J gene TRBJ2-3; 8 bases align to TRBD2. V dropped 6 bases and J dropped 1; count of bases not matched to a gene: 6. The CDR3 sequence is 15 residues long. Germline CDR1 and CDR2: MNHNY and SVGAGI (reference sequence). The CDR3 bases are TGTGCCAGCAGCCGGGAGGGCCTGGGCACAGATACGCAGTATTTT. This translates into CASSREGLGTDTQYF.

In DNA, the CDR3 is TGTGCCAGCAGCTTAGGGTCCTACTACGAGCAGTACTTC. Protein: CASSLGSYYEQYF. The chain recombines TRBV5-4 with TRBJ2-5; D is undetermined. The DNA end is a closer match to TRBJ2-7, so the J assignment may be wrong. This CDR3 region has 13 residues. Per the germline V gene, CDR1 is SGHNT and CDR2 is YYREEE (reference sequence).

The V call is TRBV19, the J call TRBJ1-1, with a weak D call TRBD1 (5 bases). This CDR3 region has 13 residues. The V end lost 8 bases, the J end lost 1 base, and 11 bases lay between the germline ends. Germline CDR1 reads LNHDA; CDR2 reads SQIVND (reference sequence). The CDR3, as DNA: TGTGCCAGTCTGGGACTCAAGAACACTGAAGCTTTCTTT. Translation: CASLGLKNTEAFF.

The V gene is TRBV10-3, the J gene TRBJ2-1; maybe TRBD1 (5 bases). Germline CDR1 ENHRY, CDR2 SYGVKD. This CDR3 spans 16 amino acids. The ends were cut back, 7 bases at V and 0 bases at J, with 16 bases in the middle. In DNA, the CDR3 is TGTGCCATCAAAAAGACAGCGACCAGCTCCTACAATGAGCAGTTCTTC. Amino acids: CAIKKTATSSYNEQFF.

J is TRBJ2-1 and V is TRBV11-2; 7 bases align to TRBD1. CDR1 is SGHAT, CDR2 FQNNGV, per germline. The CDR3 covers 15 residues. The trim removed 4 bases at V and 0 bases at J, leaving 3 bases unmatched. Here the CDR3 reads CASSSGTVSYNEQFF. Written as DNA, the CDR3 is TGTGCCAGCAGCTCCGGGACAGTCTCCTACAATGAGCAGTTCTTC. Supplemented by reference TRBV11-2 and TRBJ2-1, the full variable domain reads EAGVAQSPRYKIIEKRQSVAFWCNPISGHATLYWYQQILGQGPKLLIQFQNNGVVDDSQLPKDRFSAERLKGVDSTLKIQPAKLEDSAVYLCASSSGTVSYNEQFFGPGTRLTVL.

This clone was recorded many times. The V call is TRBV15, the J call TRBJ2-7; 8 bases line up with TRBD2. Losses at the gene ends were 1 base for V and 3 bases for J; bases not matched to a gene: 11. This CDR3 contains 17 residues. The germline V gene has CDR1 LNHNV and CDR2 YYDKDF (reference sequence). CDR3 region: CATSRVPKSGSHYEQYF. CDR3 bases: TGTGCCACCAGCAGAGTCCCCAAAAGCGGGAGTCACTACGAGCAGTACTTC.

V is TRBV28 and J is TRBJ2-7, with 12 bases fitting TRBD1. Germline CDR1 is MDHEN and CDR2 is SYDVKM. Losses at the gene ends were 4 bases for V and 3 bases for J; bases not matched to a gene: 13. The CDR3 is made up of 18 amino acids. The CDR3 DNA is TGTGCCAGCAGTTGGCTGGGACAGGGGGCAGAGACCCTCTACGAGCAGTACTTC. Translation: CASSWLGQGAETLYEQYF.

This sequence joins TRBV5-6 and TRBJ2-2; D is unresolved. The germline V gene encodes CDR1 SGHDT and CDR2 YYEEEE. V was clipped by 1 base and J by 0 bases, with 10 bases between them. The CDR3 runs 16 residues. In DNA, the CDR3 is TGTGCCAGCAGCTTGCGTCGGCGGACGAACACCGGGGAGCTGTTTTTT. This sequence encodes CASSLRRRTNTGELFF.

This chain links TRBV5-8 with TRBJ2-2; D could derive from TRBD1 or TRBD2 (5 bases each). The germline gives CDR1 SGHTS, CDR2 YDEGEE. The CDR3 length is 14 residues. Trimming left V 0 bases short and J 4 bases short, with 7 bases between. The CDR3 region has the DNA TGTGCCAGCAGCTTGGGAGGGGCCACCGGGGAGCTGTTTTTT. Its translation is CASSLGGATGELFF.